One T cell receptor beta chain is described in this entry. Its antigen remains unidentified. This CDR3 has 15 residues. Germline lookup yields CDR1 SGHTA and CDR2 FQGNSA. The V and J ends lost 2 bases and 4 bases respectively, with 14 bases between them. These data originate in a study of lymphopenia after photon versus proton radiotherapy. Here immunoSEQ multiplex PCR was the method, and the copy in TCRdb shows in-frame clones only, minus some. Of 55,000 to 70,000 clones in the sample, around 86% were seen once. General study points: A bigger post-nadir fall in TCR diversity correlated inversely with survival time in deceased patients. Photon-treated patients lost naive T cells and TCR diversity; proton-treated stayed stable. After the lymphocyte nadir, photon-treated repertoires showed oligoclonal expansion, especially of CD8+ Temra cells.

Here the sequenced sample was peripheral blood, taken from a patient treated with photon-based radiotherapy. The chain links TRBV7-2 to TRBJ1-2; D gene unclear. This receptor was identified in a middle-aged man with gastric cancer. Written as DNA, the CDR3 is TGTGCCAGCAGCTTAACCCGAGTCGGAAGCTATGGCTACACCTTC. As protein: CASSLTRVGSYGYTF.